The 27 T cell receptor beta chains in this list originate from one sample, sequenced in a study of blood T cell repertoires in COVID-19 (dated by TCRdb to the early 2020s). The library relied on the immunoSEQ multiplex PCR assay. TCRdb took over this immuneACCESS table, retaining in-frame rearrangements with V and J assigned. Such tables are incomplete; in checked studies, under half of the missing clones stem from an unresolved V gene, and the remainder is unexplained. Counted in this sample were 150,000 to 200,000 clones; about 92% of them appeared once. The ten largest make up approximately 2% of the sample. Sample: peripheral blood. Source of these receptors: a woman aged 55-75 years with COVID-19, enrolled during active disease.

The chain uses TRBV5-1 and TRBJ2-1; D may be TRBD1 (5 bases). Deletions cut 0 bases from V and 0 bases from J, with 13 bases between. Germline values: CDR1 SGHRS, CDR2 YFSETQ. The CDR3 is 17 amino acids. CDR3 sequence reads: CASSLGFRGYSYNEQFF. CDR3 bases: TGCGCCAGCAGCTTGGGGTTTAGGGGCTACTCCTACAATGAGCAGTTCTTC.

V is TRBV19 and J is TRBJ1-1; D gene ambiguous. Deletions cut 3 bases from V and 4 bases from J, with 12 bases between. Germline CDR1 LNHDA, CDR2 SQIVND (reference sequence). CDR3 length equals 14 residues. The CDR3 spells CASSINPTGTEAFF. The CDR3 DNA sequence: TGTGCCAGTAGTATCAACCCTACGGGCACTGAAGCTTTCTTT.

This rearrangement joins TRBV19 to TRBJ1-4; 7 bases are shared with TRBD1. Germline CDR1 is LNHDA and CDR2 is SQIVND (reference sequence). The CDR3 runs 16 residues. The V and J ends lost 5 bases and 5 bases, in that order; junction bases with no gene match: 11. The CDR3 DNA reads TGTGCCAGTAGTCTGGGGACAGCAACTACGAATGAAAAACTGTTTTTT. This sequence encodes CASSLGTATTNEKLFF. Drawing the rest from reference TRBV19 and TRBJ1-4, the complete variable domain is DGGITQSPKYLFRKEGQNVTLSCEQNLNHDAMYWYRQDPGQGLRLIYYSQIVNDFQKGDIAEGYSVSREKKESFPLTVTSAQKNPTAFYLCASSLGTATTNEKLFFGSGTQLSVL.

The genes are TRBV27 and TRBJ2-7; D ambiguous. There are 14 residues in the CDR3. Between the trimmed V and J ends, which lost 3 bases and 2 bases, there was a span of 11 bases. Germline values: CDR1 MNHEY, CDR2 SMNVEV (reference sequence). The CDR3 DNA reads TGTGCCAGCAGTTTTAGCAGCTATACCTACGAGCAGTACTTC. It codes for CASSFSSYTYEQYF.

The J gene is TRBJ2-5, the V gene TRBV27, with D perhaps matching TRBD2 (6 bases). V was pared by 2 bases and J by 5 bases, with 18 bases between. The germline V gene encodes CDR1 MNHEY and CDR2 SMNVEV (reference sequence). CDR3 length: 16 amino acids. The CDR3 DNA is TGTGCCAGCAGTTTAGGGGGGACTTCCGACCTGGAGACCCAGTACTTC. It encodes CASSLGGTSDLETQYF.

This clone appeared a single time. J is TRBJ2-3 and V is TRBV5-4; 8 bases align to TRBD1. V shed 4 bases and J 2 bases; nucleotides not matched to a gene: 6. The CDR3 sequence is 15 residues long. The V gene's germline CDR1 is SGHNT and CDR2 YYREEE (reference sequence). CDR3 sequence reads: CASSDRDRFTDTQYF. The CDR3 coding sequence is TGTGCCAGCAGCGACCGGGACAGGTTCACAGATACGCAGTATTTT.

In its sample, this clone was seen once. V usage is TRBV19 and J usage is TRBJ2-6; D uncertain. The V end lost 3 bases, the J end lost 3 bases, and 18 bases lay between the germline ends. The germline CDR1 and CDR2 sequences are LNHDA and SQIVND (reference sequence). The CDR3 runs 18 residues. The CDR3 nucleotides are TGTGCCAGTAGTATGGGCCCCGCCCTTTTCGGTGGGGCCAACGTCCTGACTTTC. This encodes CASSMGPALFGGANVLTF.

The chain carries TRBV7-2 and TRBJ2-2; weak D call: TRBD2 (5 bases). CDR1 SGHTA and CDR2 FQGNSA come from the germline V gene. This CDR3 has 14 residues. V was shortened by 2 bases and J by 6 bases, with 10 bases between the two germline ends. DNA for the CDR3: TGTGCCAGCAGCTTAAAGCGGAGCCCCGGGGAGCTGTTTTTT. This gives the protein CASSLKRSPGELFF. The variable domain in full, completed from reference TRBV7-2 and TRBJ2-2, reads GAGVSQSPSNKVTEKGKDVELRCDPISGHTALYWYRQSLGQGLEFLIYFQGNSAPDKSGLPSDRFSAERTGGSVSTLTIQRTQQEDSAVYLCASSLKRSPGELFFGEGSRLTVL.

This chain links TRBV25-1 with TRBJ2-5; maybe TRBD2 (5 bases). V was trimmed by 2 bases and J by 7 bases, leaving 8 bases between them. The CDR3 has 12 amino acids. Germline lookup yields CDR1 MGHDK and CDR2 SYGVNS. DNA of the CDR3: TGTGCCAGCAGTGAACACGGAGGGACCCAGTACTTC. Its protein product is CASSEHGGTQYF. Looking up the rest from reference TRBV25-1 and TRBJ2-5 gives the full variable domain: EADIYQTPRYLVIGTGKKITLECSQTMGHDKMYWYQQDPGMELHLIHYSYGVNSTEKGDLSSESTVSRIRTEHFPLTLESARPSHTSQYLCASSEHGGTQYFGPGTRLLVL.

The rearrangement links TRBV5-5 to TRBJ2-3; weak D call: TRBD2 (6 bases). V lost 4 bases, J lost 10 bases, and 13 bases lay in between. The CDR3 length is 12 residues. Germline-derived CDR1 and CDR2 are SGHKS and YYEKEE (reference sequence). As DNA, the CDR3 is TGTGCCAGCAGCCTCTGGGACTCCCCGCAGTATTTT. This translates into CASSLWDSPQYF.

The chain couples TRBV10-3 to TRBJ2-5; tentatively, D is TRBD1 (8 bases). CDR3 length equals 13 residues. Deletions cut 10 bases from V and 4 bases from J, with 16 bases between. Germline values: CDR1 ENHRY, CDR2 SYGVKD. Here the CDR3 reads CATEQGGGETQYF. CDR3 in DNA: TGTGCCACAGAACAGGGGGGGGGAGAGACCCAGTACTTC.

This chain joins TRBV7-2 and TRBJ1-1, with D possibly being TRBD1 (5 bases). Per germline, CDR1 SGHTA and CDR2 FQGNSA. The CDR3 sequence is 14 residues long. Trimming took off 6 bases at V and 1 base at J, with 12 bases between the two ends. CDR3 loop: CASRRPTENTEAFF. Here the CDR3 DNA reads TGTGCCAGCAGACGACCGACAGAGAACACTGAAGCTTTCTTT.

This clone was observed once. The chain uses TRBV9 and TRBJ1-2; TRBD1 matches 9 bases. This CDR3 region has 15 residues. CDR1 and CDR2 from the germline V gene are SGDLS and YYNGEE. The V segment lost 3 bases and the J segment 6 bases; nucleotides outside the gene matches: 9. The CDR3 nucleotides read TGTGCCAGCAGCGCTACGGGACAGGGTCTAGATGGCTACACCTTC. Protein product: CASSATGQGLDGYTF.

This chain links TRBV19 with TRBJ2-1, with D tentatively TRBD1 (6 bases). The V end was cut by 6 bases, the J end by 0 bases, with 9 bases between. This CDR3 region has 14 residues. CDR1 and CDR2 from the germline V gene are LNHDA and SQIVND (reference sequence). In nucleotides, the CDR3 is TGTGCCAGTAGACAGGGCCTCTCCTACAATGAGCAGTTCTTC. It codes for CASRQGLSYNEQFF.

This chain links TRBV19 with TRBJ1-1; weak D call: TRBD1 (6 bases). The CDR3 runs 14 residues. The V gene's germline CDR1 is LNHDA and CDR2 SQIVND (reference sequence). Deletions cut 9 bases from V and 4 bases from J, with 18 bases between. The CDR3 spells CASRTEVGITEAFF. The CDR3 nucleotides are TGTGCCAGCCGGACAGAAGTGGGAATCACTGAAGCTTTCTTT.

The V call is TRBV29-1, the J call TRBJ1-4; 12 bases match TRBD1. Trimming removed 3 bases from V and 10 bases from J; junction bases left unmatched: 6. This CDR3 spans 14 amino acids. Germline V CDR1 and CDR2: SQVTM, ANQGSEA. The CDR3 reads CSVEVGTGGGKLFF. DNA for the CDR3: TGCAGCGTTGAGGTCGGGACAGGGGGCGGAAAACTGTTTTTT.

CDR3 region: CASSPVGTQETQYF. DNA of the CDR3: TGTGCCAGCAGCCCAGTGGGGACTCAAGAGACCCAGTACTTC. This chain joins TRBV9 and TRBJ2-5, with a possible D match to TRBD2 (6 bases). In germline, CDR1 is SGDLS, CDR2 YYNGEE. CDR3 size: 14 residues. With 4 bases removed from V and 2 bases from J, the gap between germline ends came to 12 bases.

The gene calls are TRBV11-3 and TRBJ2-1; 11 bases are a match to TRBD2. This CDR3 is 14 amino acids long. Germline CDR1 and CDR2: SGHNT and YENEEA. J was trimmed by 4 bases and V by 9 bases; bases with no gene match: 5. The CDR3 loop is CASNSGGEYNEQFF. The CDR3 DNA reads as TGTGCCAGTAATAGCGGGGGGGAGTACAATGAGCAGTTCTTC.

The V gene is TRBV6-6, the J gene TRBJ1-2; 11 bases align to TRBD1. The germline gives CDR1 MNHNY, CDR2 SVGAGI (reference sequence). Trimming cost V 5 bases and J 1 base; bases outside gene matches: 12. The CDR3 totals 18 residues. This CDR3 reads CASSRGTGGGLNNYGYTF. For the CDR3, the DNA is TGTGCCAGCAGTCGGGGGACAGGGGGAGGACTAAATAACTATGGCTACACCTTC.

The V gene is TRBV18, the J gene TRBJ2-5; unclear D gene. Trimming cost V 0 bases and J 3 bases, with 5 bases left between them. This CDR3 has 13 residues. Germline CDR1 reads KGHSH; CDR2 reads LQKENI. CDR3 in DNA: TGTGCCAGCTCACCACCGGGCGAAGAGACCCAGTACTTC. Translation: CASSPPGEETQYF.

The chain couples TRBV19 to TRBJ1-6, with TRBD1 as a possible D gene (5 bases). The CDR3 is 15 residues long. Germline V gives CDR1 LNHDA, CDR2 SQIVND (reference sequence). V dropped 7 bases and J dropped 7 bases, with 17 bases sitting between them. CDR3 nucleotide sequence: TGTGCCAGTACCAGGACGATCCAGGGCAATTCACCCCTCCACTTT. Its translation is CASTRTIQGNSPLHF.

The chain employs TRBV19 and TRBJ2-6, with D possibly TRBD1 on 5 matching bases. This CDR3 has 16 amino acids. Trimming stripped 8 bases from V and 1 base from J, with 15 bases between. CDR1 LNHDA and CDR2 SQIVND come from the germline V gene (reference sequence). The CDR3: CASQAGPSSGANVLTF. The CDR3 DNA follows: TGTGCCAGTCAGGCAGGGCCCTCTTCTGGGGCCAACGTCCTGACTTTC.

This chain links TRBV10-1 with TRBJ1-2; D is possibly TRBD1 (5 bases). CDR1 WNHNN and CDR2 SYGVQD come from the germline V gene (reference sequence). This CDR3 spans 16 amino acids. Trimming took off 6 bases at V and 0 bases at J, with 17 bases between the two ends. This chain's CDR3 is CASRTHDRTANYGYTF. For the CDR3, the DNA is TGCGCCAGCAGGACCCACGACAGAACTGCTAACTATGGCTACACCTTC.

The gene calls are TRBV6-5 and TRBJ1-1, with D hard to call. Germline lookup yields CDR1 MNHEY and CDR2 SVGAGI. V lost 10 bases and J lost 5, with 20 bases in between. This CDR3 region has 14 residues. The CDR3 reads CATKAMDRGTEAFF. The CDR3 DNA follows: TGTGCCACCAAAGCAATGGATCGAGGAACTGAAGCTTTCTTT.

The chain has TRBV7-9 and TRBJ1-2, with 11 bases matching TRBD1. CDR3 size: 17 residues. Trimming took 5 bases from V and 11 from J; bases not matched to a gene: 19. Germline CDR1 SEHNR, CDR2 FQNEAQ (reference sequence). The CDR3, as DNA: TGTGCCAGCAGCAATTTGCTTCGCCGGACAGGGGGCCTACCGTACACCTTC. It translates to CASSNLLRRTGGLPYTF. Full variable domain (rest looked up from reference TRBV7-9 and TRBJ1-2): DTGVSQNPRHKITKRGQNVTFRCDPISEHNRLYWYRQTLGQGPEFLTYFQNEAQLEKSRLLSDRFSAERPKGSFSTLEIQRTEQGDSAMYLCASSNLLRRTGGLPYTFGSGTRLTVV.

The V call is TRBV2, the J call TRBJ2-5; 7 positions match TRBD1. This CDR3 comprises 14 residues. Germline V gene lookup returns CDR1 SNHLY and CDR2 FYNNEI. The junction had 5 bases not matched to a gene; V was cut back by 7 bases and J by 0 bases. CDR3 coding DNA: TGTGCCAGCACGGGACAGACATACCAAGAGACCCAGTACTTC. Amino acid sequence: CASTGQTYQETQYF.

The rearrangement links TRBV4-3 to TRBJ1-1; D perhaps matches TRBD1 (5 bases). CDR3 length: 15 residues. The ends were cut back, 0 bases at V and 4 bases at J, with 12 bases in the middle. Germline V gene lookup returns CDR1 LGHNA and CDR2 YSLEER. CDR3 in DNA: TGCGCCAGCAGCCAAGACCCTCTTAGGGGCACTGAAGCTTTCTTT. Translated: CASSQDPLRGTEAFF.